This T cell receptor beta chain was documented in a study of cytotoxic CD8 clonotypes in ibrutinib-treated CLL. Study-level background: Responses comprised around 24 partial and 2 complete; at median about 68 months, 14 remained remitted and around twelve progressed. Study-level findings and limits: Clonotypes that were public were uncommon, and they contracted or stayed stable on treatment. Investigators sampled sustained-remission and progressing patients at differing times.

Trimming removed 7 bases at V and 8 bases at J, with 11 bases between. Germline V gives CDR1 MNHNY, CDR2 SVGAGI (reference sequence). There are 11 residues in the CDR3. This clone turned up a few times. Its antigen is as yet unknown. Measured with immunoSEQ multiplex PCR; TCRdb has only the in-frame clones, and not every one. The sample carries about 120,000 clones, 58% recorded once. The source is a human donor with chronic lymphocytic leukemia. The chain has TRBV6-6 and TRBJ1-2; the D gene is possibly TRBD1 (6 bases). The starting material was PBMCs, obtained after 24 months of ibrutinib treatment. CDR3 DNA: TGTGCCAGCAAACAGGGTGAGGGCTACACCTTC. Translated: CASKQGEGYTF.